This is a list of T cell receptor beta chains from one sample in a study of cytomegalovirus exposure and HLA in healthy donors. Profiling relied on immunoSEQ multiplex PCR, and the TCRdb table lists in-frame clones only, not all of them. The sample consists of about 280,000 clones, around 87% of them appearing once. The source material was PBMCs. These TCRs come from a young woman in good health and CMV-seronegative. The CDR3 runs from the conserved cysteine through the conserved F or W. D genes are given only for firm matches.

J: TRBJ2-3; D: .; V: TRBV6-5; length: 15; CDR3: CASSFWDSSTDTQYF
J: TRBJ2-5; D: .; V: TRBV2; length: 13; CDR3: CASSGGPQETQYF
J: TRBJ2-7; D: .; V: TRBV11-2; length: 14; CDR3: CASSPDRKTYEQYF
J: TRBJ2-7; D: .; V: TRBV19; length: 13; CDR3: CASSQPTGYEQYF
J: TRBJ1-5; D: .; V: TRBV5-8; length: 15; CDR3: CASSLVVTGNQPQHF
J: TRBJ2-3; D: .; V: TRBV5-1; length: 17; CDR3: CASSVGGGGSLTDTQYF
J: TRBJ1-5; D: .; V: TRBV10-3; length: 15; CDR3: CAISERLAGDQPQHF
J: TRBJ2-5; D: .; V: TRBV5-1; length: 19; CDR3: CASSLRVRGGTAYQETQYF
J: TRBJ2-3; D: TRBD2; V: TRBV9; length: 15; CDR3: CASSGTSGRTDTQYF
J: TRBJ1-2; D: .; V: TRBV7-6; length: 13; CDR3: CASSSTGLGGYTF
J: TRBJ1-6; D: .; V: TRBV14; length: 18; CDR3: CASSPGAGGRRYNSPLHF
J: TRBJ2-7; D: .; V: TRBV10-1; length: 13; CDR3: CASSERLHYEQYF
J: TRBJ2-1; D: .; V: TRBV9; length: 15; CDR3: CASSVRDWTYNEQFF
J: TRBJ2-2; D: TRBD2; V: TRBV5-4; length: 16; CDR3: CASSFTRESNTGELFF
J: TRBJ1-2; D: .; V: TRBV29-1; length: 12; CDR3: CSVEDRGYGYTF
J: TRBJ2-5; D: TRBD1; V: TRBV5-1; length: 12; CDR3: CASGTGGETQYF
J: TRBJ2-5; D: TRBD1; V: TRBV14; length: 15; CDR3: CASSPYGQGGETQYF
J: TRBJ1-1; D: .; V: TRBV29-1; length: 14; CDR3: CSVQNRVGGTEAFF
J: TRBJ2-6; D: TRBD1; V: TRBV15; length: 20; CDR3: CATSRDLGSTGDSGANVLTF
J: TRBJ2-1; D: .; V: TRBV6-5; length: 15; CDR3: CASSYHSSSYNEQFF
J: TRBJ2-3; D: .; V: TRBV9; length: 14; CDR3: CASSVGLGTDTQYF